The subject of this entry is one T cell receptor beta chain. What this receptor recognizes is not known. The instrument was a NextSeq 550. The Human TCR Profiling Kit (MiLaboratory) was used to make UMI-labeled 5' RACE TRB cDNA libraries. cDNA synthesis used the entire amount of extracted RNA, and PCR amplification then used the entire amount of cDNA produced. Libraries were prepared in parallel using an identical number of PCR cycles. Per the source publication's procedure: MIGEC and MiXCR extracted about 57,000 +/- 9,900 unique UMI-labeled TRB cDNA molecules per library, requiring at least two reads per UMI. On average, each library contained approximately 40,000 +/- 10,000 functional in-frame TRB CDR3 nucleotide clonotypes without stop codons. After downsampling to 5000 UMI-labeled TRB molecules per sample, diversity metrics such as normalized Shannon-Wiener and Chao1 were calculated in VDJtools. Clonotype-size-weighted physicochemical properties of the central five CDR3 residues (interaction energy, strength, volume and Kidera factor 4) were computed in VDJtools. After reprocessing by TCRdb, each CDR3 protein sequence is one entry, and no DNA is given. The V and J calls were not made by the authors but by TCRdb's processing. The table for this sample records about 130,000 distinct CDR3 sequences. Of the sample, nearly 0.5% is held by the ten largest clones.

The record originates from a study of CXCR3-negative and CXCR3-positive naive CD8 T cells (dated by TCRdb to 2018 to 2020). Regarding the study in general: Some 130 million TRB reads were obtained in total, roughly 1.5 +/- 0.3 million reads per library. TRBV-TRBJ cluster analysis included naive subsets from roughly 5 donors and memory cells from 3 donors. The diversity and physicochemical repertoire analyses included some 11 donors pooled from two independent experiments. Broader findings and caveats from the paper: Repertoire diversity was comparably high in both naive subsets but much lower in memory CD8+ T cells. CXCR3 expression partially decreased after cryopreservation, so most assays used freshly isolated PBMCs. Similar TRBV-TRBJ usage was shown by naive CXCR3-negative and CXCR3-positive cells from the same donor, whereas distinct patterns were shown by memory cells. Because surface CD5, which is linked to self-reactivity in mice, was comparable between the naive subsets, TCR interaction strength was also inferred from TRB CDR3 physicochemical properties. Compared with CXCR3-negative naive cells, CXCR3-positive naive cells had TRB CDR3s with higher hydrophobicity (lower Kidera factor 4), lower energy, and higher strength and volume indices.

For each CD8+ T cell subset, flow sorting was done in triplicate, and roughly 330,000 cells per subset went directly into RLT lysis buffer. Naive CD8+ T cells were defined stringently as CD45RO-CCR7+CD27+CD95- to exclude memory contaminants. Peripheral blood mononuclear cells were isolated from buffy coats using standard density gradient centrifugation. Naive CXCR3-negative and CXCR3-positive CD8+ T cells were flow-sorted using a FACSAria III. An RNeasy Mini Kit was used to extract total RNA from the sorted cells. The sample comprised naive CXCR3- CD8+ T cells from blood. Interpreted using the paper, the cell subset or site label stands for: CD45RO-CCR7+CD27+CD95- naive CD8+ T cells lacking CXCR3 (TNR3-). The clonotype originates from a human donor in good health. Some clones in this sample may be carry-over from other donors' samples.

The CDR3: CASTKGGTSGSGVHEQYF. The rearranged segments are TRBV21-1 and TRBJ2-7; with no DNA, the TCRdb D assignment of TRBD2 cannot be verified. TRBV21-1 is labeled a pseudogene. Its CDR3 holds 18 amino acids, cysteine through phenylalanine. No DNA was logged.